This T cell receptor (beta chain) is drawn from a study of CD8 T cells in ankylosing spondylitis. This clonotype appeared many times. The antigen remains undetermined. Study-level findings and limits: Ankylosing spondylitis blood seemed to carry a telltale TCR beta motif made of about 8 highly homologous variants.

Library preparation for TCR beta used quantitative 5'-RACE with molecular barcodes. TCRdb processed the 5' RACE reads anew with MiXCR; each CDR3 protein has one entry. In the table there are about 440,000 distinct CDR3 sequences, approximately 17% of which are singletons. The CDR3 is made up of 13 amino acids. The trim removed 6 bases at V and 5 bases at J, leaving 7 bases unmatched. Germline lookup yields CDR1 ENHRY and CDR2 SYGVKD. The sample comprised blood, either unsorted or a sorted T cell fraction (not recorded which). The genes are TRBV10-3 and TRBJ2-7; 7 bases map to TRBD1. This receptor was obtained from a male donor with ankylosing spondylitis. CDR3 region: CAIRPDRVDEQYF. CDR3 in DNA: TGTGCCATCAGACCAGACAGGGTCGACGAGCAGTACTTC.